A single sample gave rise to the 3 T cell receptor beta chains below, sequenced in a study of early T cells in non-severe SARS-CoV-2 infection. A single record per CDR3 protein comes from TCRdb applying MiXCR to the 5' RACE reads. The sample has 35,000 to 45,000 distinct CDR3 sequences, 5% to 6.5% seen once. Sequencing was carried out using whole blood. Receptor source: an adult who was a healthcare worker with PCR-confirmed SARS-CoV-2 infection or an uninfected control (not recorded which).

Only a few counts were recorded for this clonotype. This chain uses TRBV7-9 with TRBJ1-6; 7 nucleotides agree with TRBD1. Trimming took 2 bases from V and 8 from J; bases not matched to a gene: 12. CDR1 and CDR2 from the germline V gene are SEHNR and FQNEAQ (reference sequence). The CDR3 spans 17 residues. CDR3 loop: CASSLNPLQGGYSPLHF. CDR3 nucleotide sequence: TGTGCCAGCAGCTTAAACCCCCTTCAGGGGGGCTATTCACCCCTCCACTTT.

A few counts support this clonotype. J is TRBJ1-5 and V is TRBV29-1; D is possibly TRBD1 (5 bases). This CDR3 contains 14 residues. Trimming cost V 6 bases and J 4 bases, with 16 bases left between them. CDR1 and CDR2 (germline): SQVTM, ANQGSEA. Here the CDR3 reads CSVRDAFGNQPQHF. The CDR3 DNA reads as TGCAGCGTCCGGGACGCCTTTGGGAATCAGCCCCAGCATTTT.

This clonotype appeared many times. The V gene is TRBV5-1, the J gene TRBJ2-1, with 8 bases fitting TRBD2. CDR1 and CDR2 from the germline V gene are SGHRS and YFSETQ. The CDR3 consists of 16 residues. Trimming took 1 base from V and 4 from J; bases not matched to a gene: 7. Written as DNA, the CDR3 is TGCGCCAGCAGCTTGACGGCGGGGGGAGCTTACAATGAGCAGTTCTTC. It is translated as CASSLTAGGAYNEQFF.